These 30 T cell receptor beta chains were all obtained from the same sample, sequenced in a study of blood T cell repertoires in COVID-19. TCRdb's table, derived via immunoSEQ multiplex PCR, lists solely in-frame clones and lacks some. Here the sample spans about 250,000 clones, over 90% being singletons. Sequences were obtained from peripheral blood. Source of these receptors: a man aged 25 to 45 with COVID-19, enrolled during active disease.

The DNA of the CDR3 is TGTGCCATCAGTGTATCGGGGGGACAAGAGACCCAGTACTTC. Translated, it gives CAISVSGGQETQYF. The chain employs TRBV10-3 and TRBJ2-5; 7 nucleotides line up with TRBD2. CDR1 and CDR2 (germline): ENHRY, SYGVKD. The length of the CDR3 is 14 residues. The trim removed 4 bases at V and 2 bases at J, leaving 4 bases unmatched.

The chain employs TRBV6-5 and TRBJ1-2; 8 positions match TRBD1. Losses at the gene ends were 4 bases for V and 4 bases for J; bases not matched to a gene: 2. Germline V gene sequence: CDR1 MNHEY, CDR2 SVGAGI. There are 13 residues in the CDR3. The CDR3 sequence: CASSSGGGYGYTF. CDR3 bases: TGTGCCAGCAGTTCAGGGGGCGGCTATGGCTACACCTTC.

The chain recombines TRBV19 with TRBJ2-3; 8 bases match TRBD1. The CDR3 is 14 residues long. The germline CDR1 and CDR2 sequences are LNHDA and SQIVND (reference sequence). Trimming at V came to 4 bases and at J to 4 bases, leaving 4 bases not matched to a gene. The CDR3 bases are TGTGCCAGTAGTACTCTACAGGGGGCAGATACGCAGTATTTT. Translating gives CASSTLQGADTQYF.

The chain carries TRBV2 and TRBJ2-5; 8 bases map to TRBD1. CDR3 length: 14 amino acids. The V gene end was trimmed by 4 bases and the J gene end by 3 bases; junction bases not matched to a gene: 4. Germline CDR1 is SNHLY and CDR2 is FYNNEI. Here the CDR3 DNA reads TGTGCCAGCAGTGGACCGGGACAGGAAGAGACCCAGTACTTC. This translates into CASSGPGQEETQYF.

The V and J genes are TRBV19 and TRBJ1-3, with 8 bases matching TRBD1. V trimming: 3 bases; J trimming: 0 bases; junction bases outside the gene matches: 4. The CDR3 has 16 amino acids. The germline V gene has CDR1 LNHDA and CDR2 SQIVND (reference sequence). This CDR3 reads CASSIGTGASGNTIYF. The DNA of the CDR3 is TGTGCCAGTAGTATTGGGACAGGAGCCTCTGGAAACACCATATATTTT.

This clone was observed a single time. CDR3 nucleotides: TGCGCCAGCAGCGGCGGGACAGGGAACACCGGGGAGCTGTTTTTT. Its protein product is CASSGGTGNTGELFF. The chain is built from TRBV5-1 and TRBJ2-2; 8 bases are a match to TRBD1. The germline gives CDR1 SGHRS, CDR2 YFSETQ. The CDR3 runs 15 residues. V shed 4 bases and J 1 base; nucleotides not matched to a gene: 3.

On this clone itself: The sample has other DNA sequences that encode this CDR3 too. The chain uses TRBV27 and TRBJ2-5; TRBD2 is a possible D gene (6 bases). This CDR3 is built from 14 residues. V was cut by 1 base and J by 4 bases, with 10 bases left in between. Germline V lookup: CDR1 MNHEY, CDR2 SMNVEV (reference sequence). CDR3 region: CASSLLGGGETQYF. The CDR3 DNA sequence: TGTGCCAGCAGTTTATTGGGGGGAGGAGAGACCCAGTACTTC.

The V and J genes are TRBV15 and TRBJ2-6, with D possibly being TRBD1 (5 bases). V lost 0 bases, J lost 0 bases, and 12 bases lay in between. The CDR3 has 18 residues. CDR1 is LNHNV, CDR2 YYDKDF, per germline (reference sequence). In DNA form, the CDR3 reads TGTGCCACCAGCAGAGAAAGTGGGGCCGGCTCTGGGGCCAACGTCCTGACTTTC. The encoded protein is CATSRESGAGSGANVLTF.

A single count supports this clone. CDR3 sequence: CASSFRGRDTIYF. The CDR3 DNA is TGTGCCAGCAGTTTTAGAGGGAGGGACACCATATATTTT. The chain carries TRBV12-3 or TRBV12-4 and TRBJ1-3, with D hard to call. Between the trimmed V and J ends, which lost 3 bases and 8 bases, there was a span of 11 bases. The CDR3 spans 13 residues.

V is TRBV19 and J is TRBJ1-6, with D uncertain. The CDR3 covers 15 residues. Trimming cost V 3 bases and J 4 bases, with 10 bases left between them. Germline V CDR1 and CDR2: LNHDA, SQIVND (reference sequence). The CDR3: CASSISRSYNSPLHF. The CDR3 region has the DNA TGTGCCAGTAGTATCTCCCGGAGTTATAATTCACCCCTCCACTTT. The full variable domain, in which reference TRBV19 and TRBJ1-6 provide the parts outside the CDR3, is DGGITQSPKYLFRKEGQNVTLSCEQNLNHDAMYWYRQDPGQGLRLIYYSQIVNDFQKGDIAEGYSVSREKKESFPLTVTSAQKNPTAFYLCASSISRSYNSPLHFGNGTRLTVT.

This chain connects TRBV30 to TRBJ1-6; 7 bases are a match to TRBD1. Germline V lookup: CDR1 GTSNPN, CDR2 SVGIG (reference sequence). Germline trimming cut 4 bases from V and 5 bases from J; bases unmatched to any gene: 2. The CDR3 is 13 residues long. The CDR3 DNA follows: TGTGCCTGGACAGGGGGTGATAATTCACCCCTCCACTTT. The encoded protein is CAWTGGDNSPLHF. The full variable domain, rest sourced from reference TRBV30 and TRBJ1-6, is SQTIHQWPATLVQPVGSPLSLECTVEGTSNPNLYWYRQAAGRGLQLLFYSVGIGQISSEVPQNLSASRPQDRQFILSSKKLLLSDSGFYLCAWTGGDNSPLHFGNGTRLTVT.

The rearrangement joins TRBV2 to TRBJ2-7; 8 nucleotides align to TRBD2. This CDR3 has 14 residues. CDR1 and CDR2 (germline): SNHLY, FYNNEI. The V gene end was trimmed by 8 bases and the J gene end by 5 bases; junction bases not matched to a gene: 11. The CDR3 reads CASGGLVGNHEQYF. CDR3 bases: TGTGCCAGCGGGGGACTAGTAGGGAATCACGAGCAGTACTTC.

V and J are TRBV19 and TRBJ1-5; no reliable D call. The CDR3 covers 15 residues. Trimming removed 4 bases at V and 0 bases at J, with 10 bases between. CDR1 is LNHDA, CDR2 SQIVND, per germline (reference sequence). The CDR3 DNA reads TGTGCCAGTAGTACCCGACTGTATAGCAATCAGCCCCAGCATTTT. Encoded protein: CASSTRLYSNQPQHF.

The chain employs TRBV28 and TRBJ1-1; TRBD1 is a possible D gene (6 bases). CDR3 length equals 14 residues. Germline CDR1 and CDR2: MDHEN and SYDVKM. The V end was cut by 4 bases, the J end by 1 base, with 10 bases between. CDR3 amino acids: CASSSLDRNTEAFF. The CDR3 DNA reads TGTGCCAGCAGTTCCCTGGACAGGAACACTGAAGCTTTCTTT.

The gene calls are TRBV28 and TRBJ1-5; 10 bases line up with TRBD1. V lost 10 bases, J lost 1 base, and 10 bases stayed unmatched. The CDR3 is made up of 16 amino acids. The germline V gene has CDR1 MDHEN and CDR2 SYDVKM. CDR3 region: CATRSPGQGSNQPQHF. The CDR3 coding sequence is TGTGCCACCCGGTCGCCGGGACAGGGGAGCAATCAGCCCCAGCATTTT.

The chain joins TRBV2 to TRBJ1-2, with D possibly TRBD1 on 5 matching bases. The germline gives CDR1 SNHLY, CDR2 FYNNEI. Trimming pared 10 bases from V and 0 bases from J, leaving 18 bases between. The CDR3 runs to 15 residues. CDR3 bases: TGTGCCACCCGACGGAACAGGAACCCTAACTATGGCTACACCTTC. Translating it yields CATRRNRNPNYGYTF.

The chain carries TRBV6-1 and TRBJ2-1, with D perhaps TRBD2 (7 bases). The CDR3 has 14 residues. V was pared by 3 bases and J by 6 bases, with 12 bases between. Germline CDR1 MNHNS, CDR2 SASEGT. CDR3 residues: CASSDRGAANEQFF. CDR3 in DNA: TGTGCCAGCAGTGACCGGGGGGCGGCCAATGAGCAGTTCTTC.

The genes are TRBV27 and TRBJ1-5; TRBD1 agrees at 8 bases. Germline V gene data show CDR1 as MNHEY and CDR2 as SMNVEV (reference sequence). The CDR3 is made up of 14 amino acids. V shed 5 bases, J shed 6 bases, and the junction held 6 bases outside the gene matches. CDR3 sequence (DNA): TGTGCCAGCAGTCCGGACAGGGCAAGTCAGCCCCAGCATTTT. Its translation: CASSPDRASQPQHF.

This sequence joins TRBV11-2 and TRBJ2-7, with TRBD1 matching 10 bases. From germline, CDR1 is SGHAT and CDR2 FQNNGV. The length of the CDR3 is 15 residues. After removal of 0 bases from V and 5 bases from J, the junction contained 4 bases not matched to a gene. CDR3 loop: CASSLDLGTGDEQYF. For the CDR3, the DNA is TGTGCCAGCAGCTTAGACCTGGGGACAGGGGACGAGCAGTACTTC. Combining the CDR3 with reference TRBV11-2 and TRBJ2-7 gives the whole variable domain EAGVAQSPRYKIIEKRQSVAFWCNPISGHATLYWYQQILGQGPKLLIQFQNNGVVDDSQLPKDRFSAERLKGVDSTLKIQPAKLEDSAVYLCASSLDLGTGDEQYFGPGTRLTVT.

This sequence joins TRBV9 and TRBJ1-6, with TRBD1 as a possible D gene (6 bases). This CDR3 is 15 amino acids long. V was pared by 0 bases and J by 6 bases, with 10 bases between. The germline gives CDR1 SGDLS, CDR2 YYNGEE. CDR3 residues: CASSVEGQSNSPLHF. The CDR3 DNA is TGTGCCAGCAGCGTAGAGGGACAATCTAATTCACCCCTCCACTTT. The full variable domain, with the rest looked up from reference TRBV9 and TRBJ1-6, is DSGVTQTPKHLITATGQRVTLRCSPRSGDLSVYWYQQSLDQGLQFLIQYYNGEERAKGNILERFSAQQFPDLHSELNLSSLELGDSALYFCASSVEGQSNSPLHFGNGTRLTVT.

The chain joins TRBV9 to TRBJ1-3, with no clear D. V lost 2 bases and J 2 bases, leaving 14 bases between the germline ends. The CDR3 is 16 amino acids. Germline CDR1 is SGDLS and CDR2 is YYNGEE. This CDR3 reads CASSVSLRAPGNTIYF. DNA of the CDR3: TGTGCCAGCAGCGTCTCACTGCGGGCCCCTGGAAACACCATATATTTT.

V and J are TRBV19 and TRBJ1-2; 8 bases agree with TRBD1. The CDR3 loop spans 13 amino acids. V lost 7 bases to trimming and J lost 4 bases; unmatched junction nucleotides: 5. Per the germline V gene, CDR1 is LNHDA and CDR2 is SQIVND (reference sequence). The CDR3 DNA sequence: TGTGCCAGTAAGGACAGGGACGGCTATGGCTACACCTTC. Amino acids: CASKDRDGYGYTF.

This clone was seen a few times. The gene calls are TRBV6-5 and TRBJ2-3; 10 bases match TRBD2. Germline lookup yields CDR1 MNHEY and CDR2 SVGAGI. The CDR3 length is 15 residues. Trimming removed 5 bases from V and 6 bases from J; junction bases left unmatched: 8. The CDR3 region is CASSHISGGRDTQYF. The DNA of the CDR3 is TGTGCCAGCAGTCATATTAGCGGGGGGCGGGATACGCAGTATTTT.

This chain joins TRBV4-1 and TRBJ2-7, with 7 bases fitting TRBD2. Looked up from germline, CDR1 is MGHRA and CDR2 is YSYEKL. With V trimmed by 3 bases and J by 5 bases, 10 bases remained unmatched. This CDR3 has 15 residues. The CDR3 nucleotides are TGCGCCAGCAGCCAGAAAGATACTAGCGTCCACGAGCAGTACTTC. It is translated as CASSQKDTSVHEQYF.

The rearrangement links TRBV18 to TRBJ2-7; 7 nucleotides agree with TRBD1. The ends lost 5 bases at V and 0 bases at J; junction bases unmatched: 7. The CDR3 covers 15 residues. The germline gives CDR1 KGHSH, CDR2 LQKENI. The CDR3 protein is CASSDGTALSYEQYF. The CDR3 DNA follows: TGTGCCAGCTCAGACGGGACAGCCCTCTCCTACGAGCAGTACTTC.

This chain connects TRBV20-1 to TRBJ1-2; unclear D gene. Per germline, CDR1 DFQATT and CDR2 SNEGSKA (reference sequence). Trimming left V 3 bases short and J 6 bases short, with 8 bases between. This CDR3 is 11 amino acids long. The CDR3 DNA reads TGCAGTGCTAGGAGAGGGAATGGCTACACCTTC. Its protein is CSARRGNGYTF.

In its sample, this clone was seen a few times. The chain has TRBV4-1 and TRBJ2-7; TRBD1 might be the D (5 bases). The CDR3 is 15 residues long. From germline, CDR1 is MGHRA and CDR2 YSYEKL. Trimming cost V 1 base and J 4 bases, with 14 bases left between them. CDR3 protein: CASSQGQFTSYEQYF. The CDR3 DNA reads as TGCGCCAGCAGCCAAGGACAGTTCACGAGTTACGAGCAGTACTTC.

The chain combines TRBV30 with TRBJ2-2; D is perhaps TRBD1 (6 bases). V lost 8 bases and J lost 4, with 11 bases in between. CDR1 and CDR2 (germline): GTSNPN, SVGIG (reference sequence). This CDR3 region has 12 residues. The CDR3 DNA reads TGTGCCGGCCGGGACATCACCGGGGAGCTGTTTTTT. Residues: CAGRDITGELFF.

This chain links TRBV27 with TRBJ1-6; the match to TRBD1 covers 9 bases. Germline lookup yields CDR1 MNHEY and CDR2 SMNVEV (reference sequence). This CDR3 contains 14 residues. V shed 3 bases and J 7 bases; nucleotides not matched to a gene: 1. CDR3 in amino acids: CASSLGTGNSPLHF. The DNA for the CDR3 is TGTGCCAGCAGTTTGGGGACAGGGAATTCACCCCTCCACTTT.

Turning to this clone: Within the sample, other DNA sequences also encode this same CDR3. V and J are TRBV29-1 and TRBJ2-5; D perhaps matches TRBD1 (6 bases). The CDR3 runs 12 residues. V gave up 6 bases and J gave up 2 bases, with 10 bases separating them. From germline, CDR1 is SQVTM and CDR2 ANQGSEA. The CDR3, as DNA: TGCAGCGTGAGGACAGTTCAAGAGACCCAGTACTTC. As protein: CSVRTVQETQYF.